The present T cell receptor (beta chain) was sequenced within a study of PD-1 blockade in classical Hodgkin lymphoma. Study context: Patients were dosed intravenously with nivolumab at 3 mg/kg every 2 weeks.

The CDR3 has 16 residues. The junction had 16 bases not matched to a gene; V was cut back by 4 bases and J by 9 bases. CDR1 and CDR2 (germline): MNHEY, SVGAGI. The table came from immunoSEQ multiplex PCR; TCRdb's copy has only in-frame clones and leaves some out. Counted here are around 50,000 clones, 90% occurring once; the ten biggest clones make up around 14%. Time point specified: cycle 4 day 1 (C4D1), after 5 to 7 weeks of nivolumab. The patients all showed relapse after autologous stem cell transplantation, while their brentuximab vedotin exposure varied. Study findings and constraints: Reported findings placed baseline TCR diversity lower in newly diagnosed patients (compared with healthy donors).

On this clone: No antigen is known for it.

The clonotype originates from a human donor with classical Hodgkin lymphoma. V and J are TRBV6-5 and TRBJ2-3, with 7 positions matching TRBD1. This specimen consisted of peripheral blood mononuclear cells (PBMCs), obtained before the fourth cycle of nivolumab. CDR3 coding DNA: TGTGCCAGCAGTTTGGGACAGACACGAGGCATAGGGACGCAGTATTTT. Its protein product is CASSLGQTRGIGTQYF.